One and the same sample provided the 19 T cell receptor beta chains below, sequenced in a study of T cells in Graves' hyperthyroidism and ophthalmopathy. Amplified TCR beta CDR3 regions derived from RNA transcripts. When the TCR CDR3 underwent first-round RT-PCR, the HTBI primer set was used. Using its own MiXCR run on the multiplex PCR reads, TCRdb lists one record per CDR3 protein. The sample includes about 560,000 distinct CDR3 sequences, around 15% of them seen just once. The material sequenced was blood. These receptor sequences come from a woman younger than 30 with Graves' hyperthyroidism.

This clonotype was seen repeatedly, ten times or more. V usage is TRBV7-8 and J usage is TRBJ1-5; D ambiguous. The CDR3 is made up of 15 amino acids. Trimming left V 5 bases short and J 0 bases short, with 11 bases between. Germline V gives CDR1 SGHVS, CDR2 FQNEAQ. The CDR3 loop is CASSAGRVSNQPQHF. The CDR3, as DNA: TGTGCCAGCAGCGCGGGGAGGGTTAGCAATCAGCCCCAGCATTTT.

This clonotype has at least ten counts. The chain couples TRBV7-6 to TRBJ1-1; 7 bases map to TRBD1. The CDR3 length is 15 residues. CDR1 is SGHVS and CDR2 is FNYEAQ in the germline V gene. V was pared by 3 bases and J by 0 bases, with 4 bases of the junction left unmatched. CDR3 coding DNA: TGTGCCAGCAGCTTGCAGGGGGGATTGAACACTGAAGCTTTCTTT. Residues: CASSLQGGLNTEAFF.

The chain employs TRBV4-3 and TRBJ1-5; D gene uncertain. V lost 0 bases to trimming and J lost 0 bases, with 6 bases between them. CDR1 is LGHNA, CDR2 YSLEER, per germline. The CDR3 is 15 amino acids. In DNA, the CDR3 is TGCGCCAGCAGCCAAGATGGTCATAGCAATCAGCCCCAGCATTTT. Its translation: CASSQDGHSNQPQHF.

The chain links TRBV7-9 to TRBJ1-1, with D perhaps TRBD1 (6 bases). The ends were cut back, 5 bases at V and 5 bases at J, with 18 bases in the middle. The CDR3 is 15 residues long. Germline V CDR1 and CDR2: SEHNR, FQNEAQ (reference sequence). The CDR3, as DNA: TGTGCCAGCAGCGACTCAGGGGAGAAGACGACTGAAGCTTTCTTT. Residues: CASSDSGEKTTEAFF.

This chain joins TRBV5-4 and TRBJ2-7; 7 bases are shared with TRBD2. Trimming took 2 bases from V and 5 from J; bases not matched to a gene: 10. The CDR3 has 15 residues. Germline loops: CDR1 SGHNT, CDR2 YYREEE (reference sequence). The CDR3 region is CASSFSDGGKDEQYF. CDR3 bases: TGTGCCAGCAGCTTTTCCGACGGGGGGAAGGACGAGCAGTACTTC. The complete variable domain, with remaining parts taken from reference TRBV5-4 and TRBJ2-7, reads ETGVTQSPTHLIKTRGQQVTLRCSSQSGHNTVSWYQQALGQGPQFIFQYYREEENGRGNFPPRFSGLQFPNYSSELNVNALELDDSALYLCASSFSDGGKDEQYFGPGTRLTVT.

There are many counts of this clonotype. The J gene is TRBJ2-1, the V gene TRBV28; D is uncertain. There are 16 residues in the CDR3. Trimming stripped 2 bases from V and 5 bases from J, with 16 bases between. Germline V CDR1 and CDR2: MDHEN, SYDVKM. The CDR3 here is CASSLVMPNLNNEQFF. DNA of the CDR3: TGTGCCAGCAGTTTAGTTATGCCCAACTTAAACAATGAGCAGTTCTTC.

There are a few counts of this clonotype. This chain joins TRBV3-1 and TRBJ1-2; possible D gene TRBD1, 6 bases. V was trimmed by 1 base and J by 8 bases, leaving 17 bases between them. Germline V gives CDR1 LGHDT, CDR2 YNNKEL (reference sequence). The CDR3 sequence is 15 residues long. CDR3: CASSQGRRGVGGYTF. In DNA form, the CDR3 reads TGTGCCAGCAGCCAAGGGAGGAGGGGGGTAGGGGGCTACACCTTC.

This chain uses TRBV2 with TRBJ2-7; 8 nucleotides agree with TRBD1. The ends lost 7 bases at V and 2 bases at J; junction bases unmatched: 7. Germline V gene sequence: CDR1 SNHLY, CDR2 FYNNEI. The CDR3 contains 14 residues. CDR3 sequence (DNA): TGTGCCAGCAAATCGCACAGGGGGACCTACGAGCAGTACTTC. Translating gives CASKSHRGTYEQYF.

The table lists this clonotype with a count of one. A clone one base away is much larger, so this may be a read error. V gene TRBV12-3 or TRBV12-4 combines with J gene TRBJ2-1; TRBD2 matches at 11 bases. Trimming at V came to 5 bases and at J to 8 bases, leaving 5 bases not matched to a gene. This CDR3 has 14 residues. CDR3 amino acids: CASSPSGRRHEQFF. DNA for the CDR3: TGTGCCAGCAGTCCTAGCGGGAGGAGGCATGAGCAGTTCTTC.

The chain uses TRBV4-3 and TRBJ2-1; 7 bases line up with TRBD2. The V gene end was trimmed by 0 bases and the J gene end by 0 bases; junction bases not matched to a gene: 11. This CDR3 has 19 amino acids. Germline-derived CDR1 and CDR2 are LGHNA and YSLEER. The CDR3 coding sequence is TGCGCCAGCAGCCAAGATCCTTCGGCGGGGGAGAGCTCCTACAATGAGCAGTTCTTC. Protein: CASSQDPSAGESSYNEQFF.

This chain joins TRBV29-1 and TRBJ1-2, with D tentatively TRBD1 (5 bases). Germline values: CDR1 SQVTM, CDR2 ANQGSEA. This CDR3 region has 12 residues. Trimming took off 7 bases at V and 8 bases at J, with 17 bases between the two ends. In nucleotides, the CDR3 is TGCAGCGCCACAGGTGCCCTAGGCGGCTACACCTTC. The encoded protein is CSATGALGGYTF.

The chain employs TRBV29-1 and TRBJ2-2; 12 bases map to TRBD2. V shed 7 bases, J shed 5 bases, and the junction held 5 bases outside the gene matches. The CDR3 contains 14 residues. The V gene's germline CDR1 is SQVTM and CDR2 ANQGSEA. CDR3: CSGRLAGDTGELFF. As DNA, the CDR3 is TGCAGCGGAAGACTAGCGGGAGATACCGGGGAGCTGTTTTTT.

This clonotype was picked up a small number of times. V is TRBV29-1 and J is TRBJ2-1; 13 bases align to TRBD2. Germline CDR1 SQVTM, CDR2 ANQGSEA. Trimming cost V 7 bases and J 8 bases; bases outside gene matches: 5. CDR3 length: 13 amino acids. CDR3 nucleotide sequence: TGCAGCGCGGGACTAGCGGGAATTCATGAGCAGTTCTTC. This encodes CSAGLAGIHEQFF.

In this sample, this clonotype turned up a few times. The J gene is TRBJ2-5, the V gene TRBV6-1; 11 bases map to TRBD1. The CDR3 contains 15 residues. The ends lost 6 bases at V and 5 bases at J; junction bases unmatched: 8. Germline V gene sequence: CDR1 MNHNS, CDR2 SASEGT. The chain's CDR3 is CASSAWTGGLETQYF. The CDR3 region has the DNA TGTGCCAGCAGCGCTTGGACAGGGGGCTTGGAGACCCAGTACTTC.

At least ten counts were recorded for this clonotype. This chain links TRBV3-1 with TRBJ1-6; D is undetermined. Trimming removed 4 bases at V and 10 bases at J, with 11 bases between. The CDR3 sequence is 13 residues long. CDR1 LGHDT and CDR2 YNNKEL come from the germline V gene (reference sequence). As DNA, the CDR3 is TGTGCCAGCAGCCGTGAAGTAGGCTCACCCCTCCACTTT. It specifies CASSREVGSPLHF.

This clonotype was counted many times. DNA for the CDR3: TGCAGTGCTAGCAGGGTGGTTGGTCAGCCCCAGCATTTT. Translation gives CSASRVVGQPQHF. The chain recombines TRBV20-1 with TRBJ1-5, with TRBD1 as a possible D gene (5 bases). Trimming removed 3 bases at V and 6 bases at J, with 12 bases between. The germline CDR1 and CDR2 sequences are DFQATT and SNEGSKA (reference sequence). This CDR3 is 13 amino acids long.

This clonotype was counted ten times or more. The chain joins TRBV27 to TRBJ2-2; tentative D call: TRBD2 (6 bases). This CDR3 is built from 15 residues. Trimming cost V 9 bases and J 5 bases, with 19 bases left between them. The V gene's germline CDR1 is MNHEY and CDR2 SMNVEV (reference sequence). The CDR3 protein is CASPVLASVTGELFF. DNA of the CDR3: TGTGCCAGTCCGGTGTTGGCTAGCGTGACCGGGGAGCTGTTTTTT.

As DNA, the CDR3 is TGTGCCAGCAGCCCGCCGGGACAGGGTAGCGATGAGCAGTTCTTC. This codes for CASSPPGQGSDEQFF. The rearrangement links TRBV3-1 to TRBJ2-1, with 9 nucleotides matching TRBD1. V trimming: 4 bases; J trimming: 8 bases; junction bases outside the gene matches: 9. The CDR3 has 15 amino acids. Germline assignment: CDR1 LGHDT and CDR2 YNNKEL (reference sequence).

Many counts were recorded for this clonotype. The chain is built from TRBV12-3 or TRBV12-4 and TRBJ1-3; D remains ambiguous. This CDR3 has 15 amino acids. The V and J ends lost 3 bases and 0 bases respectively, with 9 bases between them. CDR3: CASSFGDHSGNTIYF. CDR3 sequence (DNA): TGTGCCAGCAGTTTTGGCGATCACTCTGGAAACACCATATATTTT.